This T cell receptor (beta chain) was captured in a study of T cell responses to AZD1222 COVID-19 vaccine. Produced via immunoSEQ multiplex PCR; TCRdb's table is partial and in-frame only. Seen here are 120,000 to 150,000 clones, approximately 90% observed once, and the top ten hold 3.8%. From germline, CDR1 is SGDLS and CDR2 YYNGEE. The CDR3 runs 13 residues. Trimming cost V 3 bases and J 1 base, with 7 bases left between them. V usage is TRBV9 and J usage is TRBJ1-1; D is undetermined. The sample here was peripheral blood, taken 28 days after the second AZD1222 dose. This clonotype originated in an adult who received the AZD1222 COVID-19 vaccine. The CDR3 DNA is TGTGCCAGCAGCGCGAGTGGGAACACTGAAGCTTTCTTT. It translates to CASSASGNTEAFF.